This T cell receptor (beta chain) comes out of a study of cytomegalovirus exposure and HLA in healthy donors. A note on this clone: The antigen remains undetermined.

13 Jbeta primers and 60 Vbeta primers were used for the PCR. Sequencing used immunoSEQ multiplex PCR; TCRdb keeps in-frame clones, though not all of them. The sample includes 200,000 to 250,000 clones, about 85% of them seen just once. General observations from the study: According to a later analysis, donors in an Asian-associated ancestry cluster reportedly had fewer N-insertions than the approximately 730-donor mean. Later on, an analysis tied roughly 17,000 TCR beta sequences to HLA alleles at 0.05 false discovery rate.

The sequence derives from a girl between 2 and 10 years old in good health and CMV-seronegative. Material: PBMCs.

CDR3 bases: TGTGCCAGTAGTATGCAGGGGGTGGGTACTGAAGCTTTCTTT. As protein: CASSMQGVGTEAFF. V and J are TRBV19 and TRBJ1-1; the match to TRBD1 covers 7 bases. This CDR3 is 14 amino acids long. With 3 bases clipped from V and 5 bases from J, the junction kept 6 bases outside the gene matches. Germline CDR1 is LNHDA and CDR2 is SQIVND (reference sequence).